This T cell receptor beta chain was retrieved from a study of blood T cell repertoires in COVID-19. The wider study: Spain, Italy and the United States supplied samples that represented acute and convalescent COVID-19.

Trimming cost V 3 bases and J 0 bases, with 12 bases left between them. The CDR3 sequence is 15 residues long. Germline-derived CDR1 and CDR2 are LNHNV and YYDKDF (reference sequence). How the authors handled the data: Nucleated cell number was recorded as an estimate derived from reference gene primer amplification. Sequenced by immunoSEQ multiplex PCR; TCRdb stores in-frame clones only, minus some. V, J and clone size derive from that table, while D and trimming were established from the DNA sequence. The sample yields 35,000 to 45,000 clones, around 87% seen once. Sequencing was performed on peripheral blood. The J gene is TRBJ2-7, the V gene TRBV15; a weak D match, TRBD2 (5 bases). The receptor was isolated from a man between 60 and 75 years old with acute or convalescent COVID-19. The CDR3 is CATSRGVSGSYEQYF. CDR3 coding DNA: TGTGCCACCAGCAGGGGAGTATCTGGCTCCTACGAGCAGTACTTC.